This T cell receptor (beta chain) comes out of a study of regulatory T cells in long-lasting Graves disease (dated by TCRdb to about 2021). Regarding the study in general: Newly diagnosed Graves' disease patients had taken antithyroid drugs for less than 3 months. A total of around 35 samples were covered by TCR sequencing, comprising about 13 persistent and around 20 newly diagnosed Graves' disease patients. The study was conducted in China and was registered as a clinical trial. Persistent Graves' disease patients were compared with newly diagnosed Graves' disease patients by peripheral blood TCR sequencing and RNA sequencing. Beyond this particular receptor, the publication reports: Compared with newly diagnosed patients, persistent Graves' disease patients had lower TCR Shannon entropy and fewer highly expanded clones, which suggests clonal expansion. Only the TCR beta chain was sequenced and analyzed. Only peripheral blood was studied, because thyroid tissue, the primary lesion, was inaccessible. Patients with persistent disease shared more public clonotypes (over 2,500) than newly diagnosed patients did (approximately 1,000). The authors noted that the small sample size was a limitation that may lower accuracy. Persistent disease showed preferential use of TRBV28, TRBJ1-2 and TRBJ2-5, whereas newly diagnosed disease favored TRBV20-1 and TRBJ2-1.

Inclusive of the bounding cysteine and phenylalanine, the CDR3 is 16 residues long. Just CDR3 DNA is preserved here, 48 bases in frame from base 1. V is cut back by 0 bases and J by 13 bases, with 16 bases in the junction unmatched. The germline V gene gives CDR1 as SGDLS and CDR2 as YYNGEE. Interpreted using the paper, the time point label stands for: newly diagnosed GD, antithyroid drugs for less than 3 months. For both TCR sequencing and RNA sequencing, RNA was extracted from PBMCs using TRIzol. The diagnosis of Graves' disease followed American Thyroid Association guidelines. Patients for the study were recruited at an endocrinology department in Xi'an, China. Each patient gave approximately 8.8 milliliters of peripheral blood, collected in an EDTA anticoagulant tube. Ficoll Paque Plus density gradient separation was used to isolate PBMCs, and no further T cell sorting was done. RNA quality was checked with an Agilent 2100 Bioanalyzer and agarose gel, and concentration with a NanoDrop 2000.

The library was obtained by multiplex PCR. These reads were obtained on an Illumina HiSeq 4000. To build TCR beta libraries, CDR3 regions were amplified by Arm-PCR using iRepertoire HTBI primers. Gel purification was performed on PCR products prior to sequencing. The original methods were these. Across samples, 60 to 75 TRBV and 14 TRBJ segments were identified and used for gene usage analysis of CDR3 amino acid clonotypes. COPE and FqMerger were used to merge filtered high-quality paired reads into contigs. BLAST was used to align contigs to IMGT TRBV, TRBD and TRBJ reference genes, and CDR3 was defined according to IMGT. Any clonotype with a frequency above 0.1% was counted as a highly expanded clone. Repertoire diversity was measured by Shannon entropy, and V-J evenness by the Gini coefficient. A clonotype was considered public if more than one individual shared it. TCRdb reprocessed the public reads (quality trimming at Q25 with fastp, clone calling with MiXCR) and kept in-frame beta chains. Identical CDR3 protein sequences are pooled into one entry, listed with their most common genes and DNA. TCRdb, not the authors, supplied the V and J calls. Recorded for this sample are 300,000 to 400,000 distinct CDR3 sequences; about 16% of them occurred a single time. Jointly, the top ten make up about a fifth of the sample.

The table lists this clonotype with a few counts. Its antigen is not yet known. Per-base quality was not reported, and no clone a single base away is much larger than it. Specimen: peripheral blood mononuclear cells (PBMCs), collected at new diagnosis, from a patient treated with antithyroid drugs. The V and J genes are TRBV9 and TRBJ2-1; TRBD1 fits 7 bases in the junction. This clonotype was obtained from a female donor with Graves disease. The nucleotide sequence reads as follows: TGTGCCAGCAGCGTAGAAGGGGGCGTCCACGGCTCCAGCCAGTTCTTC. Its protein reads: CASSVEGGVHGSSQFF.